This T cell receptor (beta chain) was recovered during a study of human T cells and chemical hapten exposure. Overall study results and limits: Expanded TCRs produced significantly more large CDR3 similarity clusters than controls did.

Time point: pre-sensitization, week 0. The sample's treatment: therapeutic diphenylcyclopropenone sensitization with weekly scalp DPC. Unfractionated whole blood yielded total RNA. Each CDR3 protein is one row after TCRdb ran MiXCR on the RACE reads. The sample yields around 180,000 distinct CDR3 sequences, more than 25% seen once. CDR1 is MNHEY and CDR2 is SVGAGI in the germline V gene. The CDR3 spans 16 residues. The V end was cut by 6 bases, the J end by 7 bases, with 25 bases between. As for this clonotype: Antigen specificity is unknown.

Here the sequenced sample was whole blood, taken in connection with sensitization to the hapten diphenylcyclopropenone (DPC). This chain joins TRBV6-5 and TRBJ2-7; TRBD2 might be the D (6 bases). The sequence was collected from a woman aged 25 to 45 with alopecia areata. Some clones in this sample may be carry-over from other donors' samples. DNA of the CDR3: TGTGCCAGCAGAAGTCCCGGCGGGACCGGGGTGAGGGAGCAGTACTTC. Translating gives CASRSPGGTGVREQYF.